Included here is one T cell receptor beta chain sequence, with context. The source of the sample is a study of cytomegalovirus exposure and HLA in healthy donors. CDR1 and CDR2 (germline): MNHNY, SVGAGI (reference sequence). The CDR3 is 12 amino acids. Trimming took 7 bases from V and 2 from J; bases not matched to a gene: 1. The PCR had 60 Vbeta and 13 Jbeta primers. This table comes from immunoSEQ multiplex PCR, and its TCRdb copy is limited to in-frame clones, with some not included. The table shows roughly 190,000 clones, with roughly 80% occurring only once. Source material: PBMCs. The source is a woman between 18 and 29 years old in good health and CMV-seronegative. The V gene is TRBV6-6, the J gene TRBJ2-7; 8 bases are shared with TRBD2. The DNA of the CDR3 is TGTGCCAGCACGGGGGGGGCCTACGAGCAGTACTTC. Translating it yields CASTGGAYEQYF.